Below are 9 T cell receptor beta chains sequenced from a single sample in a study of blood T cell repertoires in COVID-19. Clones were read by immunoSEQ multiplex PCR, and TCRdb kept only the in-frame ones, dropping some. The sample has 200,000 to 300,000 clones, around 90% seen once. Sequencing used peripheral blood. The receptor set was obtained from a man under 40 with COVID-19, enrolled during active disease.

The genes are TRBV2 and TRBJ2-1; 14 positions match TRBD2. The V and J ends lost 4 bases and 4 bases, in that order; junction bases with no gene match: 3. Germline CDR1 is SNHLY and CDR2 is FYNNEI. This CDR3 region has 16 residues. The CDR3 DNA reads as TGTGCCAGCAGTGGACTAGCGGGGGGGGAGTACAATGAGCAGTTCTTC. Translated: CASSGLAGGEYNEQFF.

The chain carries TRBV18 and TRBJ1-3; perhaps TRBD1 as D (5 bases). V was clipped by 1 base and J by 4 bases, with 11 bases between them. The V gene's germline CDR1 is KGHSH and CDR2 LQKENI. The CDR3 has 15 residues. In DNA, the CDR3 is TGTGCCAGCTCACCACAGGAGGGGAAGGGAAACACCATATATTTT. Its protein product is CASSPQEGKGNTIYF. Filled out from reference TRBV18 and TRBJ1-3, the complete variable domain reads NAGVMQNPRHLVRRRGQEARLRCSPMKGHSHVYWYRQLPEEGLKFMVYLQKENIIDESGMPKERFSAEFPKEGPSILRIQQVVRGDSAAYFCASSPQEGKGNTIYFGEGSWLTVV.

This clone occurred once. The chain combines TRBV12-5 with TRBJ1-5; no clear D gene. Per the germline V gene, CDR1 is LGHNT and CDR2 is FRNRAP. The V end was cut by 0 bases, the J end by 2 bases, with 14 bases between. This CDR3 is 17 amino acids long. The CDR3 nucleotides read TGTGCTAGTGGTTTGGTAGAGGGTTTTGTAGGCAATCAGCCCCAGCATTTT. This codes for CASGLVEGFVGNQPQHF.

The chain recombines TRBV6-5 with TRBJ2-5; 9 nucleotides agree with TRBD1. This CDR3 comprises 15 residues. CDR1 is MNHEY and CDR2 is SVGAGI in the germline V gene. V was clipped by 6 bases and J by 5 bases; unmatched bases: 10. The CDR3 bases are TGTGCCAGCAGCTCAACAGGGGGCTTGGGTGAGACCCAGTACTTC. Amino acid sequence: CASSSTGGLGETQYF.

V and J are TRBV3-1 (or the pseudogene TRBV3-2) and TRBJ1-1; possible D gene TRBD1, 6 bases. The ends were cut back, 3 bases at V and 0 bases at J, with 11 bases in the middle. This CDR3 has 15 residues. CDR1 is LGHDT, CDR2 YNNKEL, per germline (reference sequence). CDR3 sequence reads: CASSQYRVMNTEAFF. The CDR3 DNA follows: TGTGCCAGCAGCCAGTACAGGGTTATGAACACTGAAGCTTTCTTT.

This chain links TRBV14 with TRBJ2-1; possibly TRBD2 for D (7 bases). V lost 3 bases, J lost 8 bases, and 17 bases lay in between. Germline CDR1 SGHDN, CDR2 FVKESK. The CDR3 consists of 15 residues. The CDR3, as DNA: TGTGCCAGCAGCCAGTTCCTGGGGGGGGCAGATGAGCAGTTCTTC. Translated: CASSQFLGGADEQFF.

The chain recombines TRBV13 with TRBJ1-5; 7 bases match TRBD1. With V trimmed by 5 bases and J by 4 bases, 5 bases remained unmatched. The length of the CDR3 is 14 residues. The germline CDR1 and CDR2 sequences are PRHDT and FYEKMQ (reference sequence). The CDR3 coding sequence is TGTGCCAGCAGCATGGGACAGCCAAATCAGCCCCAGCATTTT. Translating it yields CASSMGQPNQPQHF.

The chain uses TRBV6-5 and TRBJ1-2; D possibly corresponds to TRBD1 (6 bases). The germline gives CDR1 MNHEY, CDR2 SVGAGI. Trimming pared 0 bases from V and 8 bases from J, leaving 13 bases between. The CDR3 extends over 14 amino acids. The CDR3 here is CASSYSYGGFGYTF. As DNA, the CDR3 is TGTGCCAGCAGTTACTCGTATGGGGGCTTCGGCTACACCTTC.

The chain uses TRBV12-3 or TRBV12-4 and TRBJ1-1; tentatively, D is TRBD1 (6 bases). Trimming left V 0 bases short and J 4 bases short, with 6 bases between. This CDR3 contains 13 residues. The CDR3 bases are TGTGCCAGCAGTTTAGCAGGGGGCACTGAAGCTTTCTTT. Its protein product is CASSLAGGTEAFF.